Below, 26 T cell receptor beta chains from the same sample are listed, as sequenced in a study of blood T cell repertoires in COVID-19. Sequencing used immunoSEQ multiplex PCR; TCRdb keeps in-frame clones, though not all of them. The sample has fewer than 250,000 clones, about nine tenths seen once. The sequencing input was peripheral blood. These receptors were taken from a middle-aged woman with acute or convalescent COVID-19.

V gene TRBV10-2 combines with J gene TRBJ2-5, with 7 bases aligning to TRBD2. This CDR3 has 15 residues. CDR1 and CDR2 (germline): WSHSY, SAAADI. The junction had 12 bases not matched to a gene; V was cut back by 6 bases and J by 5 bases. Written as DNA, the CDR3 is TGCGCCAGCAGATCCGGGGCCCTCGGGAGGGAGACCCAGTACTTC. Protein product: CASRSGALGRETQYF.

This rearrangement joins TRBV7-7 to TRBJ2-1; 11 bases are shared with TRBD2. The trim removed 5 bases at V and 7 bases at J, leaving 10 bases unmatched. CDR1 SSHAT and CDR2 FNYEAQ come from the germline V gene (reference sequence). The CDR3 is 16 residues long. CDR3 nucleotide sequence: TGTGCCAGCAGCAGTAGCGGGGGGGCCTCACTAAATGAGCAGTTCTTC. The encoded protein is CASSSSGGASLNEQFF.

The chain combines TRBV10-2 with TRBJ1-3; no clear D gene. CDR1 is WSHSY and CDR2 is SAAADI in the germline V gene. The V end was cut by 2 bases, the J end by 1 base, with 6 bases between. This CDR3 comprises 14 residues. In DNA, the CDR3 is TGCGCCAGCAGTGAGCGCGGTTCTGGAAACACCATATATTTT. Translation: CASSERGSGNTIYF.

The chain uses TRBV7-9 and TRBJ1-5, with 8 nucleotides matching TRBD1. After removal of 0 bases from V and 4 bases from J, the junction contained 5 bases not matched to a gene. The CDR3 totals 16 residues. Per germline, CDR1 SEHNR and CDR2 FQNEAQ (reference sequence). The CDR3 DNA sequence: TGTGCCAGCAGCTTAGCGGCAGGGGGCTCTAATCAGCCCCAGCATTTT. The encoded protein is CASSLAAGGSNQPQHF.

The chain couples TRBV3-1 (or the pseudogene TRBV3-2) to TRBJ1-5, with 7 bases aligning to TRBD1. The V gene end was trimmed by 2 bases and the J gene end by 2 bases; junction bases not matched to a gene: 3. CDR1 is LGHDT and CDR2 is YNNKEL in the germline V gene (reference sequence). This CDR3 is 15 amino acids long. The CDR3 reads CASSQSGGGNQPQHF. In nucleotides, the CDR3 is TGTGCCAGCAGCCAATCAGGGGGTGGCAATCAGCCCCAGCATTTT.

The gene calls are TRBV30 and TRBJ2-2; 13 positions agree with TRBD2. Germline V CDR1 and CDR2: GTSNPN, SVGIG (reference sequence). The length of the CDR3 is 18 residues. With V trimmed by 0 bases and J by 6 bases, 10 bases remained unmatched. The CDR3 DNA follows: TGTGCCTGGAGTGTACGGATCGGGACTAGCGGGGTCGCCGGGGAGCTGTTTTTT. Translation: CAWSVRIGTSGVAGELFF.

The chain carries TRBV5-6 and TRBJ1-5; 7 positions agree with TRBD1. From germline, CDR1 is SGHDT and CDR2 YYEEEE. V gave up 4 bases and J gave up 1 base; unmatched junction bases: 5. The CDR3 totals 15 residues. The CDR3 nucleotides are TGTGCCAGCAGCCGATTACAGGGGAGCAATCAGCCCCAGCATTTT. It is translated as CASSRLQGSNQPQHF. The entire variable domain, with the rest obtained from reference TRBV5-6 and TRBJ1-5, is as follows: DAGVTQSPTHLIKTRGQQVTLRCSPKSGHDTVSWYQQALGQGPQFIFQYYEEEERQRGNFPDRFSGHQFPNYSSELNVNALLLGDSALYLCASSRLQGSNQPQHFGDGTRLSIL.

The gene calls are TRBV14 and TRBJ1-6; D gene ambiguous. Germline CDR1 SGHDN, CDR2 FVKESK. The CDR3 covers 13 residues. The ends were cut back, 7 bases at V and 3 bases at J, with 7 bases in the middle. CDR3 amino acids: CASTQNYNSPLHF. The DNA of the CDR3 is TGTGCCAGCACACAGAACTATAATTCACCCCTCCACTTT.

This chain connects TRBV6-4 to TRBJ1-1; D remains unclear. This CDR3 region has 12 residues. V gave up 6 bases and J gave up 1 base, with 6 bases separating them. Germline V gene sequence: CDR1 MRHNA, CDR2 SNTAGT. For the CDR3, the DNA is TGTGCCAGCAGGTTCAGGAACACTGAAGCTTTCTTT. Amino acid sequence: CASRFRNTEAFF.

This clone was observed a single time. The rearrangement joins TRBV18 to TRBJ2-1; 14 positions match TRBD2. Trimming removed 3 bases from V and 6 bases from J; junction bases left unmatched: 1. The CDR3 runs to 15 residues. Germline CDR1 is KGHSH and CDR2 is LQKENI. As DNA, the CDR3 is TGTGCCAGCTCACCGGGACTAGCGGGGGTCAATGAGCAGTTCTTC. Translation gives CASSPGLAGVNEQFF.

The chain joins TRBV7-3 to TRBJ1-1; D might be TRBD1 (5 bases). The V and J ends lost 5 bases and 6 bases respectively, with 13 bases between them. This CDR3 is built from 13 residues. The V gene's germline CDR1 is SGHTA and CDR2 FQGTGA. The CDR3 region is CASSTTGGAEAFF. The CDR3 coding sequence is TGTGCCAGCAGCACTACAGGCGGGGCTGAAGCTTTCTTT.

The chain employs TRBV29-1 and TRBJ1-2, with TRBD1 matching 7 bases. The CDR3 covers 15 residues. The trim removed 4 bases at V and 0 bases at J, leaving 8 bases unmatched. Germline V gene lookup returns CDR1 SQVTM and CDR2 ANQGSEA. Here the CDR3 DNA reads TGCAGCGTTGGTATAGGGGGCTCTTCTAACTATGGCTACACCTTC. The encoded protein is CSVGIGGSSNYGYTF. The full variable domain, its missing parts supplied by reference TRBV29-1 and TRBJ1-2, is SAVISQKPSRDICQRGTSLTIQCQVDSQVTMMFWYRQQPGQSLTLIATANQGSEATYESGFVIDKFPISRPNLTFSTLTVSNMSPEDSSIYLCSVGIGGSSNYGYTFGSGTRLTVV.

This clone was counted between two and nine times. The chain joins TRBV6-5 to TRBJ2-7, with 7 bases lining up with TRBD2. The CDR3 has 14 residues. Germline values: CDR1 MNHEY, CDR2 SVGAGI. The V gene end was trimmed by 5 bases and the J gene end by 5 bases; junction bases not matched to a gene: 9. The CDR3: CASSKPSGVHEQYV. The CDR3 coding sequence is TGTGCCAGCAGTAAGCCCAGCGGGGTACACGAGCAGTACGTC.

The V gene is TRBV9, the J gene TRBJ2-2; D is ambiguous. The V end lost 3 bases, the J end lost 0 bases, and 6 bases lay between the germline ends. The CDR3 loop spans 14 amino acids. CDR1 and CDR2 from the germline V gene are SGDLS and YYNGEE. CDR3 residues: CASSGAANTGELFF. In DNA form, the CDR3 reads TGTGCCAGCAGCGGGGCAGCGAACACCGGGGAGCTGTTTTTT. Full variable domain (missing parts from reference TRBV9 and TRBJ2-2): DSGVTQTPKHLITATGQRVTLRCSPRSGDLSVYWYQQSLDQGLQFLIQYYNGEERAKGNILERFSAQQFPDLHSELNLSSLELGDSALYFCASSGAANTGELFFGEGSRLTVL.

This clone was counted between two and nine times. The chain recombines TRBV5-6 with TRBJ2-2; tentatively, D is TRBD1 (5 bases). CDR1 and CDR2 (germline): SGHDT, YYEEEE. With 2 bases removed from V and 5 bases from J, the gap between germline ends came to 13 bases. The CDR3 length is 15 residues. This CDR3 reads CASSLYRRETGELFF. The CDR3 nucleotides read TGTGCCAGCAGCTTATACAGGAGAGAGACCGGGGAGCTGTTTTTT.

This sequence joins TRBV5-1 and TRBJ1-1; D ambiguous. This CDR3 is built from 14 residues. Trimming left V 0 bases short and J 5 bases short, with 11 bases between. Per the germline V gene, CDR1 is SGHRS and CDR2 is YFSETQ. CDR3 in DNA: TGCGCCAGCAGCTTGGGAGGCGCTGGAACTGAAGCTTTCTTT. Its protein is CASSLGGAGTEAFF.

The J gene is TRBJ2-4, the V gene TRBV2; a possible D gene is TRBD1 (6 bases). V was trimmed by 6 bases and J by 3 bases, leaving 15 bases between them. The length of the CDR3 is 15 residues. Germline CDR1 SNHLY, CDR2 FYNNEI. The CDR3 nucleotides are TGTGCCAGCAGCCTCCAGGGGCCGGGCAAAAACATTCAGTACTTC. This gives the protein CASSLQGPGKNIQYF.

The chain carries TRBV2 and TRBJ2-3, with TRBD2 matching over 10 bases. The CDR3 is 16 amino acids. With 2 bases clipped from V and 6 bases from J, the junction kept 8 bases outside the gene matches. The V gene's germline CDR1 is SNHLY and CDR2 FYNNEI. The CDR3 here is CASSELAGAAGDTQYF. CDR3 DNA: TGTGCCAGCAGTGAACTAGCGGGGGCTGCGGGCGATACGCAGTATTTT.

The CDR3, as DNA: TGTGCCAGCTCACAAGGGACAGGCCCGCCGTCAACTAATGAAAAACTGTTTTTT. The encoded protein is CASSQGTGPPSTNEKLFF. V is TRBV18 and J is TRBJ1-4; TRBD1 agrees at 8 bases. J was trimmed by 0 bases and V by 4 bases; bases with no gene match: 10. The V gene's germline CDR1 is KGHSH and CDR2 LQKENI. The CDR3 sequence is 18 residues long. Filled out from reference TRBV18 and TRBJ1-4, the complete variable domain reads NAGVMQNPRHLVRRRGQEARLRCSPMKGHSHVYWYRQLPEEGLKFMVYLQKENIIDESGMPKERFSAEFPKEGPSILRIQQVVRGDSAAYFCASSQGTGPPSTNEKLFFGSGTQLSVL.

The J gene is TRBJ1-5, the V gene TRBV19; D is uncertain. V dropped 1 base and J dropped 0 bases, with 10 bases sitting between them. Germline V lookup: CDR1 LNHDA, CDR2 SQIVND (reference sequence). The CDR3 is 16 amino acids. The CDR3 DNA sequence: TGTGCCAGTAGTATAGGGTACAGCCTTAGCAATCAGCCCCAGCATTTT. It translates to CASSIGYSLSNQPQHF.

V is TRBV10-3 and J is TRBJ1-2, with D hard to call. Per the germline V gene, CDR1 is ENHRY and CDR2 is SYGVKD. Trimming left V 3 bases short and J 6 bases short, with 11 bases between. The CDR3 is 13 residues long. This CDR3 reads CAISEQTTNGYTF. DNA of the CDR3: TGTGCCATCAGTGAACAGACGACAAATGGCTACACCTTC.

J is TRBJ1-1 and V is TRBV5-1; 7 bases are a match to TRBD1. The CDR3 totals 14 residues. Germline V CDR1 and CDR2: SGHRS, YFSETQ. The V gene end was trimmed by 0 bases and the J gene end by 1 base; junction bases not matched to a gene: 0. CDR3 DNA sequence: TGCGCCAGCAGCTTGGGGGACAGGAACACTGAAGCTTTCTTT. It is translated as CASSLGDRNTEAFF.

The chain joins TRBV19 to TRBJ1-2; TRBD1 aligns across 7 bases. V dropped 8 bases and J dropped 6; count of bases not matched to a gene: 9. The CDR3 has 13 amino acids. Germline V gene lookup returns CDR1 LNHDA and CDR2 SQIVND (reference sequence). The CDR3 spells CASSQQGKHGYTF. The CDR3 DNA is TGTGCCAGTTCACAACAGGGGAAACATGGCTACACCTTC. The whole variable domain, remainder taken from reference TRBV19 and TRBJ1-2, is DGGITQSPKYLFRKEGQNVTLSCEQNLNHDAMYWYRQDPGQGLRLIYYSQIVNDFQKGDIAEGYSVSREKKESFPLTVTSAQKNPTAFYLCASSQQGKHGYTFGSGTRLTVV.

The J gene is TRBJ2-5, the V gene TRBV30; D is perhaps TRBD2 (7 bases). CDR1 is GTSNPN and CDR2 is SVGIG in the germline V gene (reference sequence). V shed 1 base and J shed 5 bases, with 20 bases lying between them. The CDR3 totals 16 residues. The CDR3 DNA reads as TGTGCCTGGAGTGCCGCGATGGGGGGGGGCTGGGAGACCCAGTACTTC. This codes for CAWSAAMGGGWETQYF.

The chain is built from TRBV14 and TRBJ1-4, with D possibly matching TRBD1 (6 bases). Trimming took off 0 bases at V and 0 bases at J, with 20 bases between the two ends. The CDR3 spans 20 residues. The germline V gene has CDR1 SGHDN and CDR2 FVKESK. As DNA, the CDR3 is TGTGCCAGCAGCCAAGATGCCCTTATAGGGGGTAGGGCAACTAATGAAAAACTGTTTTTT. Protein product: CASSQDALIGGRATNEKLFF.

The rearrangement uses TRBV6-4 and TRBJ1-1; no reliable D call. Trimming shortened V by 2 bases and J by 1 base, and 14 bases separated the two germline ends. The CDR3 has 16 residues. Germline loops: CDR1 MRHNA, CDR2 SNTAGT. This chain's CDR3 is CASSDTPGEGNTEAFF. CDR3 in DNA: TGTGCCAGCAGTGACACCCCCGGGGAAGGGAACACTGAAGCTTTCTTT.